The next 10 T cell receptor beta chains were all read from a single sample in a study of CXCR3-negative and CXCR3-positive naive CD8 T cells. It was by 5' RACE with UMI labels that the TRB cDNA libraries were prepared. No DNA is given; TCRdb re-called the 5' RACE reads and lists each CDR3 protein once. The sample table sets out approximately 62,000 distinct CDR3 sequences. What was sequenced was naive CXCR3- CD8+ T cells from blood. Subset defined: CD45RO-CCR7+CD27+CD95- naive CD8+ T cells lacking CXCR3 (TNR3-). Source of these receptors: a human donor in good health. Some clones in this sample may be carry-over from other donors' samples.

This chain uses TRBV10-2 with TRBJ1-5. Looked up from germline, CDR1 is WSHSY and CDR2 is SAAADI. The CDR3 totals 13 residues. CDR3 residues: CASTVGGNQPQHF.

The chain links TRBV11-3 to TRBJ1-1; TCRdb reports TRBD1, a call that lacks DNA to check it against. Germline V lookup: CDR1 SGHNT, CDR2 YENEEA. This CDR3 is built from 15 residues. CDR3: CASSLDGQLNTEAFF.

The genes are TRBV27 and TRBJ1-1; TCRdb indicates TRBD1, and absent DNA this call remains unverified. Per germline, CDR1 MNHEY and CDR2 SMNVEV (reference sequence). The CDR3 consists of 15 residues. The CDR3 reads CASSGQGIQDTEAFF.

This chain uses TRBV4-2 with TRBJ2-1; no DNA is available, so the TRBD1 call from TCRdb remains unchecked. The CDR3 is made up of 13 amino acids. CDR1 LGHNA and CDR2 YNFKEQ come from the germline V gene. This CDR3 reads CASSQGLRDEQFF.

This chain links TRBV7-2 with TRBJ2-1; TCRdb's D call of TRBD1 is untestable without DNA. The CDR3 contains 16 residues. Germline V CDR1 and CDR2: SGHTA, FQGNSA. The CDR3 loop is CASSLIAVRVGDEQFF.

This sequence joins TRBV7-6 and TRBJ2-7; TCRdb selects TRBD2, and the lack of DNA leaves this call unchecked. In germline, CDR1 is SGHVS, CDR2 FNYEAQ. The CDR3 consists of 13 residues. The CDR3 spells CASSLGAPYEQYF. Combining the CDR3 with reference TRBV7-6 and TRBJ2-7 gives the whole variable domain GAGVSQSPRYKVTKRGQDVALRCDPISGHVSLYWYRQALGQGPEFLTYFNYEAQQDKSGLPNDRFSAERPEGSISTLTIQRTEQRDSAMYRCASSLGAPYEQYFGPGTRLTVT.

The rearrangement links TRBV6-2 or TRBV6-3 to TRBJ2-1; TCRdb designates TRBD2, a call that cannot be tested without DNA. The V gene's germline CDR1 is MNHEY and CDR2 SVGEGT. The CDR3 is made up of 16 amino acids. The CDR3: CASSYLTSGVRDEQFF.

This chain uses TRBV7-9 with TRBJ2-5; as DNA is missing, the TRBD1 call by TCRdb cannot be tested. The length of the CDR3 is 13 residues. Germline V CDR1 and CDR2: SEHNR, FQNEAQ (reference sequence). The chain's CDR3 is CASSFDREETQYF.

The chain uses TRBV29-1 and TRBJ2-7; the D call from TCRdb, TRBD1, cannot be confirmed without DNA. CDR1 is SQVTM and CDR2 is ANQGSEA in the germline V gene. The CDR3 sequence is 14 residues long. The CDR3 is CSVEREDRGYEQYF.

This chain joins TRBV4-1 and TRBJ2-1; without DNA, the TCRdb call of TRBD1 cannot be checked. CDR1 and CDR2 (germline): MGHRA, YSYEKL. CDR3 length: 16 residues. The CDR3 loop is CASRPTGGSSYNEQFF.